This T cell receptor beta chain is from a study of shared clonotypes between healthy human individuals. Study conclusions and caveats: Generation probability values for non-shared clonotypes were lower than those for clonotypes shared by all four donors. Memory subsets had estimated richness that was generally smaller than that of naive subsets.

Terminally differentiated effector memory CD45RA+ cells were excluded from the naive CD8 cells, which were CD45RO-negative and positively selected for CCR7. The donor cohort consisted entirely of Caucasian adults residing in Nashville, Tennessee. About this clone: The antigen remains unidentified.

Deep was the level at which the assay was run. TCRdb's copy holds only in-frame clones and misses some; the assay was immunoSEQ multiplex PCR. Of millions of clones listed, about 95% were seen once; the top ten hold more than 0.95%. This receptor was identified in a young man in good health. Sequencing was carried out using naive CD8+ T cells sorted from blood.

CDR3 in DNA: TGTGCCAGCAGCTTAGATTATTACAGTGAACAAGAGACCCAGTACTTC. Its protein is CASSLDYYSEQETQYF. The chain employs TRBV11-2 and TRBJ2-5; D is unclear. Trimming took off 0 bases at V and 2 bases at J, with 13 bases between the two ends. The germline CDR1 and CDR2 sequences are SGHAT and FQNNGV. This CDR3 spans 16 amino acids.